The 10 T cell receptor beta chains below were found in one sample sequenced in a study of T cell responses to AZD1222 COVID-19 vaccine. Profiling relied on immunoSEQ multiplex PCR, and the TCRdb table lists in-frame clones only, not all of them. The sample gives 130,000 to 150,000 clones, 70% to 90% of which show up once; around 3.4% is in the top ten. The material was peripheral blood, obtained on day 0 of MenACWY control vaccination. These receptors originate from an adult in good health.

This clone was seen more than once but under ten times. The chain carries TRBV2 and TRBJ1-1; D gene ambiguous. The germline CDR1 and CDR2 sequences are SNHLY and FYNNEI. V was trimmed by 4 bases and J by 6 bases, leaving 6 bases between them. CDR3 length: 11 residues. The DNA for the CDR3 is TGTGCCAGCAGTGTTCGGTCTGAAGCTTTCTTT. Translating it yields CASSVRSEAFF.

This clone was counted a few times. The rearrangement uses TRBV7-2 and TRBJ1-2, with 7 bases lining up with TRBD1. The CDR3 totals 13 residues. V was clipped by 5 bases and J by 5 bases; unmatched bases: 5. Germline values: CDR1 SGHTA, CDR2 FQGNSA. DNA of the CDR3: TGTGCCAGCAGCCCGGACAGGAGTTATGGCTACACCTTC. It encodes CASSPDRSYGYTF.

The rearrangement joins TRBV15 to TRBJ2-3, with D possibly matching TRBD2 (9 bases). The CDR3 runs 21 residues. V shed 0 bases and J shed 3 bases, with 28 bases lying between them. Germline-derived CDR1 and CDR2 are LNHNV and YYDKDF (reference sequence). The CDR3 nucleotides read TGTGCCACCAGCAGAGACCCACTTGCAGCGGGAGGTCACAGGGGGACAGATACGCAGTATTTT. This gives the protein CATSRDPLAAGGHRGTDTQYF.

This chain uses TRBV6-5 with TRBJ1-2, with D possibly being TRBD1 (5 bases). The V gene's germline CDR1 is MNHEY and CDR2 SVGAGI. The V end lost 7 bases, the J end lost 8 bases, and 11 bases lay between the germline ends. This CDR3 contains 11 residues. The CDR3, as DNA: TGTGCCAGCACTCCAGGGAACGGCTACACCTTC. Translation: CASTPGNGYTF.

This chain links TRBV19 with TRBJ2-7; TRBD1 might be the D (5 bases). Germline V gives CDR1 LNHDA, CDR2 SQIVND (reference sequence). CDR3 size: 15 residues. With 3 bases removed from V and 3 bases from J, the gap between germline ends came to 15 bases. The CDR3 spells CASSMGPTAYYEQYF. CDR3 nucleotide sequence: TGTGCCAGTAGTATGGGGCCGACAGCCTACTACGAGCAGTACTTC.

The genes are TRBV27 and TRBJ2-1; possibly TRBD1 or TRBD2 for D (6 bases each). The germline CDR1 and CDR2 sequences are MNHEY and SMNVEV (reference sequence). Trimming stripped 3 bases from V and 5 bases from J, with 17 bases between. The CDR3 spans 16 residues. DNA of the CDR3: TGTGCCAGCAGTTTTTTGGGGCCAGGGGAGGACAATGAGCAGTTCTTC. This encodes CASSFLGPGEDNEQFF.

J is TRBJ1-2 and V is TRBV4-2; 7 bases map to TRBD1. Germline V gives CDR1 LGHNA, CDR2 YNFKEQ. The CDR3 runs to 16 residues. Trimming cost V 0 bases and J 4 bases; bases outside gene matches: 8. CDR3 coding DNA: TGTGCCAGCAGCCAAGATACCCTCAGGGGGGGCTATGGCTACACCTTC. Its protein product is CASSQDTLRGGYGYTF.

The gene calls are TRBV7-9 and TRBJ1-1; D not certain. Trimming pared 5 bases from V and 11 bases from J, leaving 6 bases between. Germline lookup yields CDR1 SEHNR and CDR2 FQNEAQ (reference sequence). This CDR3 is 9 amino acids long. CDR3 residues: CASSLPAFF. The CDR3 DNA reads TGTGCCAGCAGCCTACCCGCTTTCTTT.

The CDR3 is CASSDRIGRPQHF. As DNA, the CDR3 is TGTGCCAGTAGTGACAGGATTGGTAGGCCCCAGCATTTT. The chain uses TRBV19 and TRBJ1-5; possibly TRBD1 for D (6 bases). Germline CDR1 is LNHDA and CDR2 is SQIVND (reference sequence). Trimming stripped 5 bases from V and 9 bases from J, with 14 bases between. This CDR3 spans 13 amino acids.

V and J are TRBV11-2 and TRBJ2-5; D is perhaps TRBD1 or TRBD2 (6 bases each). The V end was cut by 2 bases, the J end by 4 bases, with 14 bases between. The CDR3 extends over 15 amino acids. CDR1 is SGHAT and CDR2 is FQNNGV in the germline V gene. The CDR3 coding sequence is TGTGCCAGCAGCTTAAGGGGGGCGGGGTCAGAGACCCAGTACTTC. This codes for CASSLRGAGSETQYF.